This entry lists 26 T cell receptor beta chains sequenced from one sample in a study of blood T cell repertoires in COVID-19. Libraries were prepared by immunoSEQ multiplex PCR; TCRdb keeps only in-frame clonotypes and omits some of them. The sample holds 90,000 to 150,000 clones; 88% are singletons and the top ten take 0.88%. Material for sequencing was peripheral blood. Receptors originate from a woman aged 50 to 65 with active or convalescent COVID-19.

The chain employs TRBV7-2 and TRBJ2-7, with D possibly TRBD1 on 5 matching bases. The CDR3 contains 18 residues. Trimming took 0 bases from V and 6 from J, leaving 24 bases between them. Germline CDR1 reads SGHTA; CDR2 reads FQGNSA. The CDR3 spells CASSLASTSGPVRREQYF. CDR3 sequence (DNA): TGTGCCAGCAGCTTAGCTTCCACGTCAGGGCCGGTCCGCCGCGAGCAGTACTTC.

The rearrangement links TRBV9 to TRBJ2-7; TRBD2 is a possible D gene (7 bases). V lost 0 bases, J lost 3 bases, and 13 bases lay in between. The CDR3 consists of 15 residues. Germline V gene data show CDR1 as SGDLS and CDR2 as YYNGEE. In nucleotides, the CDR3 is TGTGCCAGCAGCGTAGAGGGGGGAGGGCGCTACGAGCAGTACTTC. It yields the protein CASSVEGGGRYEQYF.

Concerning this clone: The same CDR3 can be traced to other DNA sequences in this sample. The J gene is TRBJ2-3, the V gene TRBV11-2, with no clear D. The V end was cut by 5 bases, the J end by 6 bases, with 9 bases between. In germline, CDR1 is SGHAT, CDR2 FQNNGV. The CDR3 runs 12 residues. The DNA for the CDR3 is TGTGCCAGCAGCCCATCCGGGGATACGCAGTATTTT. Translation gives CASSPSGDTQYF.

The chain joins TRBV19 to TRBJ2-7; 9 nucleotides align to TRBD1. With 1 base clipped from V and 3 bases from J, the junction kept 4 bases outside the gene matches. This CDR3 is 15 amino acids long. In germline, CDR1 is LNHDA, CDR2 SQIVND (reference sequence). The CDR3 region is CASSIVGTGLYEQYF. In nucleotides, the CDR3 is TGTGCCAGTAGTATAGTCGGGACAGGGCTCTACGAGCAGTACTTC.

The chain recombines TRBV21-1 with TRBJ2-7; the table's D call, TRBD2, was not checked against the DNA. TRBV21-1 is tagged as a pseudogene. The CDR3 has 17 amino acids. The DNA for the CDR3 is TGTGCCAGCAGCAAAGGGCGGAGGGCCGGTAGCTCCTACGAGCAGTACTTC. This gives the protein CASSKGRRAGSSYEQYF.

The genes are TRBV7-3 and TRBJ2-1; weak D call: TRBD2 (6 bases). The germline V and J ends were trimmed by 4 bases and 6 bases, with 16 bases remaining between them. This CDR3 is built from 15 residues. Germline V gives CDR1 SGHTA, CDR2 FQGTGA. The CDR3 region has the DNA TGTGCCAGCAGCTCGACTAGTGGGGGTCGCAATGAGCAGTTCTTC. It is translated as CASSSTSGGRNEQFF.

The chain recombines TRBV3-1 (or the pseudogene TRBV3-2) with TRBJ1-3; TRBD1 is a possible D gene (5 bases). Trimming left V 4 bases short and J 0 bases short, with 10 bases between. The CDR3 is 15 residues long. CDR1 is LGHDT and CDR2 is YNNKEL in the germline V gene (reference sequence). The CDR3 sequence is CASSPGQISGNTIYF. Written as DNA, the CDR3 is TGTGCCAGCAGCCCAGGGCAGATCTCTGGAAACACCATATATTTT.

This chain connects TRBV19 to TRBJ2-1; TRBD2 matches at 7 bases. The CDR3 runs 15 residues. The V and J ends lost 10 bases and 2 bases, in that order; junction bases with no gene match: 11. Germline CDR1 and CDR2: LNHDA and SQIVND (reference sequence). The CDR3 sequence is CATQLSGNPYNEQFF. The CDR3 nucleotides are TGTGCCACCCAATTAAGCGGGAACCCCTACAATGAGCAGTTCTTC.

This chain joins TRBV7-9 and TRBJ2-1, with 13 bases matching TRBD2. The CDR3 has 19 amino acids. V gave up 5 bases and J gave up 0 bases; unmatched junction bases: 10. Germline values: CDR1 SEHNR, CDR2 FQNEAQ (reference sequence). Here the CDR3 DNA reads TGTGCCAGCAGCCTTGGACTAGCGGGAGCGCTGAGCTCCTACAATGAGCAGTTCTTC. Amino acids: CASSLGLAGALSSYNEQFF.

The chain carries TRBV6-5 and TRBJ2-7; D may be TRBD2 (6 bases). V lost 6 bases to trimming and J lost 3 bases, with 9 bases between them. CDR3 length: 12 residues. Germline V lookup: CDR1 MNHEY, CDR2 SVGAGI. The CDR3 region is CASSRGNYEQYF. CDR3 bases: TGTGCCAGCAGCCGGGGGAACTACGAGCAGTACTTC.

V usage is TRBV30 and J usage is TRBJ2-3; 10 bases are a match to TRBD2. This CDR3 is 13 amino acids long. The trim removed 0 bases at V and 11 bases at J, leaving 5 bases unmatched. Germline-derived CDR1 and CDR2 are GTSNPN and SVGIG (reference sequence). The DNA for the CDR3 is TGTGCCTGGAGTGTCTTGGGGACTAGCGAGCAGTATTTT. As protein: CAWSVLGTSEQYF. Full variable domain (missing parts from reference TRBV30 and TRBJ2-3): SQTIHQWPATLVQPVGSPLSLECTVEGTSNPNLYWYRQAAGRGLQLLFYSVGIGQISSEVPQNLSASRPQDRQFILSSKKLLLSDSGFYLCAWSVLGTSEQYFGPGTRLTVL.

V usage is TRBV28 and J usage is TRBJ2-1, with 8 bases that match TRBD2. Germline-derived CDR1 and CDR2 are MDHEN and SYDVKM. With V trimmed by 1 base and J by 9 bases, 11 bases remained unmatched. CDR3 length: 16 amino acids. The chain's CDR3 is CASSLLTGGSFLEQFF. The CDR3 nucleotides are TGTGCCAGCAGTTTATTAACGGGAGGGTCCTTTCTTGAGCAGTTCTTC.

This clone was seen a handful of times. The chain is built from TRBV7-2 and TRBJ1-5; D is unclear. V was cut by 1 base and J by 11 bases, with 9 bases left in between. The CDR3 contains 12 residues. Germline CDR1 is SGHTA and CDR2 is FQGNSA. CDR3 sequence reads: CASSLGVLAQHF. CDR3 nucleotides: TGTGCCAGCAGCTTAGGAGTCTTGGCCCAGCATTTT.

V gene TRBV30 combines with J gene TRBJ2-2; TRBD1 matches 9 bases. Trimming at V came to 1 base and at J to 6 bases, leaving 12 bases not matched to a gene. Looked up from germline, CDR1 is GTSNPN and CDR2 is SVGIG (reference sequence). The CDR3 has 17 amino acids. As DNA, the CDR3 is TGTGCCTGGAGTGCCGGTCGGGGACAGGGTGATTCCGGGGAGCTGTTTTTT. Residues: CAWSAGRGQGDSGELFF. The variable domain in full, completed from reference TRBV30 and TRBJ2-2, reads SQTIHQWPATLVQPVGSPLSLECTVEGTSNPNLYWYRQAAGRGLQLLFYSVGIGQISSEVPQNLSASRPQDRQFILSSKKLLLSDSGFYLCAWSAGRGQGDSGELFFGEGSRLTVL.

The rearrangement uses TRBV2 and TRBJ2-7; 8 positions match TRBD1. This CDR3 region has 13 residues. Germline loops: CDR1 SNHLY, CDR2 FYNNEI. V trimming: 2 bases; J trimming: 6 bases; junction bases outside the gene matches: 3. CDR3 in amino acids: CASSEQGAGEQYF. DNA for the CDR3: TGTGCCAGCAGTGAACAGGGGGCCGGCGAGCAGTACTTC. Based on the CDR3 plus reference TRBV2 and TRBJ2-7, the full variable domain is EPEVTQTPSHQVTQMGQEVILRCVPISNHLYFYWYRQILGQKVEFLVSFYNNEISEKSEIFDDQFSVERPDGSNFTLKIRSTKLEDSAMYFCASSEQGAGEQYFGPGTRLTVT.

In its sample, this clone was seen once. V usage is TRBV7-2 and J usage is TRBJ2-6; no reliable D call. The V gene's germline CDR1 is SGHTA and CDR2 FQGNSA. The CDR3 sequence is 15 residues long. V gave up 1 base and J gave up 0 bases, with 4 bases separating them. CDR3 nucleotide sequence: TGTGCCAGCAGCTTAGACAGCTCTGGGGCCAACGTCCTGACTTTC. Translating it yields CASSLDSSGANVLTF.

This chain connects TRBV27 to TRBJ1-4; unclear D gene. Germline-derived CDR1 and CDR2 are MNHEY and SMNVEV (reference sequence). This CDR3 has 13 residues. Trimming took off 7 bases at V and 6 bases at J, with 12 bases between the two ends. The CDR3 DNA sequence: TGTGCCAGCAAATTCCACGGGGATGAAAAACTGTTTTTT. Translation gives CASKFHGDEKLFF.

This clone was detected a few times. The chain combines TRBV5-4 with TRBJ2-7; D perhaps matches TRBD2 (6 bases). CDR1 is SGHNT and CDR2 is YYREEE in the germline V gene (reference sequence). The CDR3 is made up of 14 amino acids. V lost 4 bases, J lost 4 bases, and 15 bases lay in between. In DNA form, the CDR3 reads TGTGCCAGCAGCCCCGCAGGAGGGCAATACGAGCAGTACTTC. Its translation: CASSPAGGQYEQYF.

This chain joins TRBV28 and TRBJ2-3; 7 positions match TRBD1. V shed 11 bases, J shed 0 bases, and the junction held 14 bases outside the gene matches. CDR1 is MDHEN and CDR2 is SYDVKM in the germline V gene. This CDR3 region has 16 residues. CDR3 DNA sequence: TGTGCCGCCTCAGGGGACAGTCGAGGTAGCACAGATACGCAGTATTTT. Translating gives CAASGDSRGSTDTQYF.

V is TRBV4-1 and J is TRBJ2-5; 10 nucleotides line up with TRBD2. This CDR3 has 17 amino acids. Germline lookup yields CDR1 MGHRA and CDR2 YSYEKL. The trim removed 1 base at V and 4 bases at J, leaving 9 bases unmatched. The CDR3 sequence: CASSQGASGRPSETQYF. For the CDR3, the DNA is TGCGCCAGCAGCCAAGGGGCTAGCGGGAGACCATCAGAGACCCAGTACTTC.

This clone appeared a single time. V gene TRBV7-3 combines with J gene TRBJ2-3; the D gene is possibly TRBD1 (7 bases). There are 15 residues in the CDR3. Trimming took 4 bases from V and 2 from J, leaving 13 bases between them. The germline V gene encodes CDR1 SGHTA and CDR2 FQGTGA. CDR3 nucleotide sequence: TGTGCCAGCAGCTCGCGGGACAGAAACACAGATACGCAGTATTTT. Amino acids: CASSSRDRNTDTQYF.

This chain connects TRBV5-1 to TRBJ2-1; 12 positions agree with TRBD1. Germline values: CDR1 SGHRS, CDR2 YFSETQ. The CDR3 has 14 amino acids. With 5 bases clipped from V and 8 bases from J, the junction kept 5 bases outside the gene matches. The CDR3 reads CASRAGTGGDEQFF. DNA for the CDR3: TGCGCCAGCAGGGCCGGGACAGGGGGCGATGAGCAGTTCTTC.

The rearrangement uses TRBV28 and TRBJ2-7, with D possibly being TRBD1 (6 bases). Germline CDR1 is MDHEN and CDR2 is SYDVKM. Trimming removed 7 bases at V and 2 bases at J, with 12 bases between. The CDR3 is 13 residues long. This CDR3 is CASTGGGPYEQYF. The DNA of the CDR3 is TGTGCCAGCACGGGTGGGGGCCCCTACGAGCAGTACTTC.

The rearrangement links TRBV5-6 to TRBJ2-3, with D tentatively TRBD1 (5 bases). V was pared by 2 bases and J by 0 bases, with 13 bases between. The CDR3 totals 16 residues. CDR1 and CDR2 from the germline V gene are SGHDT and YYEEEE. The CDR3 bases are TGTGCCAGCAGCTTTCAGGGAACGATTAGCACAGATACGCAGTATTTT. It specifies CASSFQGTISTDTQYF.

The chain recombines TRBV5-5 with TRBJ2-7, with D tentatively TRBD1 (6 bases). The CDR3 totals 15 residues. V was pared by 3 bases and J by 5 bases, with 18 bases between. The germline gives CDR1 SGHKS, CDR2 YYEKEE (reference sequence). The CDR3: CASSSGHAGLDEQYF. The DNA of the CDR3 is TGTGCCAGCAGCTCGGGACACGCCGGTTTGGACGAGCAGTACTTC.

The chain combines TRBV5-1 with TRBJ2-7; 9 nucleotides agree with TRBD1. Germline CDR1 and CDR2: SGHRS and YFSETQ. Trimming removed 0 bases from V and 3 bases from J; junction bases left unmatched: 10. The CDR3 is 17 residues long. The CDR3 DNA is TGCGCCAGCAGCTTGGCATTTCCCGGGACAGGGAGCTACGAGCAGTACTTC. This encodes CASSLAFPGTGSYEQYF. Based on the CDR3 plus reference TRBV5-1 and TRBJ2-7, the full variable domain is KAGVTQTPRYLIKTRGQQVTLSCSPISGHRSVSWYQQTPGQGLQFLFEYFSETQRNKGNFPGRFSGRQFSNSRSEMNVSTLELGDSALYLCASSLAFPGTGSYEQYFGPGTRLTVT.